What follows are 26 T cell receptor beta chains derived from one specimen sequenced in a study of a mutant IDH1 vaccine in newly diagnosed glioma (TCRdb year 2021). The library was built by means of the immunoSEQ multiplex PCR assay. In TCRdb, the immuneACCESS table is reduced to in-frame sequences with V and J assigned. These tables do not hold every clone; where another copy was compared, an unresolved V gene accounts for under half, and the others remain unexplained. This sample is represented by tens of thousands of clones; under 80% of them were singletons. The ten largest account for approximately 9.9% of the sample. This sample's time point label indicates: week 11, during vaccination. A 20-mer mutant IDH1 peptide at 300 micrograms in Montanide made up each vaccine dose, which was injected subcutaneously together with topical imiquimod. These TCRs' antigens remain unknown. The specimen was peripheral blood mononuclear cells (PBMCs), collected from a glioma patient whose treatment included an IDH1 peptide vaccine. The receptors shown here come from a young man with glioma. Some clones in this sample may be carry-over from other donors' samples.

The chain has TRBV30 and TRBJ2-6; no clear D gene. Trimming took off 5 bases at V and 3 bases at J, with 14 bases between the two ends. The CDR3 runs 15 residues. The germline CDR1 and CDR2 sequences are GTSNPN and SVGIG (reference sequence). CDR3 sequence (DNA): TGTGCCTGGGCAAGGTGGGGATTTGGGGCCAACGTCCTGACTTTC. Residues: CAWARWGFGANVLTF.

The gene calls are TRBV7-9 and TRBJ1-1; 8 bases are shared with TRBD1. This CDR3 is 16 amino acids long. Germline CDR1 is SEHNR and CDR2 is FQNEAQ (reference sequence). Trimming at V came to 1 base and at J to 6 bases, leaving 10 bases not matched to a gene. CDR3: CASSLEGAGGSAEAFF. The DNA for the CDR3 is TGTGCCAGCAGCTTAGAGGGGGCAGGGGGCTCGGCTGAAGCTTTCTTT.

V is TRBV4-3 and J is TRBJ2-2; D is unclear. Germline V gives CDR1 LGHNA, CDR2 YSLEER. Trimming took off 0 bases at V and 1 base at J, with 21 bases between the two ends. The CDR3 spans 20 residues. CDR3 sequence reads: CASSQEYRRTTKMNTGELFF. The CDR3 DNA is TGCGCCAGCAGCCAAGAGTATCGTCGGACCACCAAAATGAACACCGGGGAGCTGTTTTTT.

The V call is TRBV19, the J call TRBJ1-4; 7 bases map to TRBD1. The CDR3 covers 14 residues. CDR1 and CDR2 (germline): LNHDA, SQIVND (reference sequence). V lost 4 bases and J lost 5; bases outside the gene matches: 4. The DNA of the CDR3 is TGTGCCAGTAGTACCGGGACAGAAAATGAAAAACTGTTTTTT. Translating it yields CASSTGTENEKLFF.

This chain uses TRBV30 with TRBJ2-1, with 7 bases aligning to TRBD1. This CDR3 spans 13 amino acids. Germline V gene lookup returns CDR1 GTSNPN and CDR2 SVGIG (reference sequence). V trimming: 0 bases; J trimming: 15 bases; junction bases outside the gene matches: 11. This CDR3 reads CAWSVSAGTVPFF. The CDR3 DNA reads TGTGCCTGGAGTGTGTCCGCCGGGACAGTCCCGTTCTTC.

This chain links TRBV7-9 with TRBJ1-4; 7 bases line up with TRBD1. V shed 10 bases, J shed 5 bases, and the junction held 7 bases outside the gene matches. Germline assignment: CDR1 SEHNR and CDR2 FQNEAQ (reference sequence). The CDR3 sequence is 13 residues long. The CDR3, as DNA: TGTGCCATAGGGACAGATCTAAATGAAAAACTGTTTTTT. Its protein is CAIGTDLNEKLFF.

This clone appeared a single time. The V call is TRBV7-2, the J call TRBJ1-1; the D gene is possibly TRBD1 (5 bases). Trimming took off 1 base at V and 1 base at J, with 10 bases between the two ends. CDR1 is SGHTA, CDR2 FQGNSA, per germline. This CDR3 is built from 15 residues. The CDR3 region has the DNA TGTGCCAGCAGCTTAGTACCGGGGACGAACACTGAAGCTTTCTTT. Protein: CASSLVPGTNTEAFF.

The rearrangement links TRBV5-1 to TRBJ2-7, with 7 bases that match TRBD1. Germline CDR1 reads SGHRS; CDR2 reads YFSETQ. CDR3 length: 14 amino acids. J gave up 2 bases and V 0 bases, and 2 bases lay outside the gene matches. CDR3: CASSLDRGAYEQYF. CDR3 DNA sequence: TGCGCCAGCAGCTTGGACAGGGGAGCCTACGAGCAGTACTTC.

This clone occurred a few times. This chain links TRBV29-1 with TRBJ1-2; TRBD1 agrees at 8 bases. The trim removed 3 bases at V and 4 bases at J, leaving 7 bases unmatched. Germline V gene lookup returns CDR1 SQVTM and CDR2 ANQGSEA. The CDR3 length is 14 residues. In DNA, the CDR3 is TGCAGCGTTGATGATACAGGGGGTAGCTATGGCTACACCTTC. Amino acids: CSVDDTGGSYGYTF.

The CDR3 region has the DNA TGCGCCAGCAGCTTGGGTGACAGGGTGGGCCTCTCCTACGAGCAGTACTTC. Residues: CASSLGDRVGLSYEQYF. The chain carries TRBV5-1 and TRBJ2-7, with TRBD1 identical over 7 bases. This CDR3 spans 17 amino acids. CDR1 and CDR2 from the germline V gene are SGHRS and YFSETQ. V shed 0 bases and J 0 bases; nucleotides not matched to a gene: 9.

The chain uses TRBV30 and TRBJ1-2; D is possibly TRBD1 (5 bases). V lost 2 bases, J lost 9 bases, and 19 bases lay in between. The germline CDR1 and CDR2 sequences are GTSNPN and SVGIG (reference sequence). This CDR3 has 14 residues. DNA of the CDR3: TGTGCCTGGAGTTCACCTCAACCAGGGACGAGCTACACCTTC. It specifies CAWSSPQPGTSYTF.

This clone was detected a few times. The V call is TRBV2, the J call TRBJ1-6, with D uncertain. CDR1 is SNHLY and CDR2 is FYNNEI in the germline V gene. The CDR3 is 15 amino acids. Trimming pared 3 bases from V and 7 bases from J, leaving 13 bases between. The CDR3 bases are TGTGCCAGCAGTGACGGGATTAGTGGGAATTCACCCCTCCACTTT. Residues: CASSDGISGNSPLHF.

To note about this clone: At the DNA level, this CDR3 is encoded by other sequences in the same sample as well. This chain links TRBV4-3 with TRBJ1-5; maybe TRBD1 (5 bases). Trimming removed 3 bases from V and 3 bases from J, with 9 bases in between. The CDR3 totals 14 residues. Germline CDR1 LGHNA, CDR2 YSLEER. CDR3 nucleotides: TGCGCCAGCAGCCAGACGGGGGACAATCAGCCCCAGCATTTT. This codes for CASSQTGDNQPQHF.

This chain uses TRBV2 with TRBJ2-1; 7 bases agree with TRBD2. Germline CDR1 reads SNHLY; CDR2 reads FYNNEI. J gave up 0 bases and V 6 bases, and 8 bases lay outside the gene matches. This CDR3 contains 16 residues. CDR3 in amino acids: CASSDILAVSYNEQFF. The CDR3 DNA sequence: TGTGCCAGCAGCGATATTCTAGCGGTCTCCTACAATGAGCAGTTCTTC.

This clone was counted a few times. The genes are TRBV7-2 and TRBJ1-1; no firm D call. The V gene lost 1 base and the J gene lost 3 bases, with 9 bases spanning the gap. Germline values: CDR1 SGHTA, CDR2 FQGNSA. This CDR3 is 14 amino acids long. The CDR3 spells CASSLVSGYTEAFF. The CDR3 DNA sequence: TGTGCCAGCAGCTTAGTATCTGGTTACACTGAAGCTTTCTTT.

In its sample, this clone was seen a few times. The rearrangement uses TRBV30 and TRBJ1-1, with D hard to call. The CDR3 totals 11 residues. The V gene's germline CDR1 is GTSNPN and CDR2 SVGIG (reference sequence). Between the trimmed V and J ends, which lost 2 bases and 3 bases, there was a span of 4 bases. The CDR3 reads CAWSWDTEAFF. The CDR3 DNA reads TGTGCCTGGAGTTGGGACACTGAAGCTTTCTTT.

This clone was picked up one time. The gene calls are TRBV5-1 and TRBJ1-6; D is uncertain. Per germline, CDR1 SGHRS and CDR2 YFSETQ. The CDR3 contains 15 residues. V was shortened by 2 bases and J by 5 bases, with 11 bases between the two germline ends. CDR3 in amino acids: CASSFLGPNNSPLHF. CDR3 DNA sequence: TGCGCCAGCAGCTTCCTCGGTCCTAATAATTCACCCCTCCACTTT.

This sequence joins TRBV27 and TRBJ2-7; D call uncertain. The CDR3 runs 13 residues. Per germline, CDR1 MNHEY and CDR2 SMNVEV (reference sequence). V was cut by 7 bases and J by 1 base, with 11 bases left in between. CDR3 residues: CASTQDPSYEQYF. Written as DNA, the CDR3 is TGTGCCAGCACCCAGGACCCTTCCTACGAGCAGTACTTC.

This clone appeared once. The V call is TRBV4-3, the J call TRBJ2-7; 7 bases line up with TRBD1. Germline lookup yields CDR1 LGHNA and CDR2 YSLEER. The CDR3 sequence is 16 residues long. Losses at the gene ends were 0 bases for V and 2 bases for J; bases not matched to a gene: 7. Here the CDR3 DNA reads TGCGCCAGCAGCCAAGAGACCGGGACAGATACCTACGAGCAGTACTTC. This sequence encodes CASSQETGTDTYEQYF.

This clone appeared a few times. This rearrangement joins TRBV30 to TRBJ1-5, with D unclear. Deletions cut 2 bases from V and 6 bases from J, with 14 bases between. The CDR3 has 14 residues. Germline V gene lookup returns CDR1 GTSNPN and CDR2 SVGIG (reference sequence). CDR3 loop: CAWSLVGEGQPQHF. The DNA for the CDR3 is TGTGCCTGGAGTTTGGTGGGAGAGGGTCAGCCCCAGCATTTT. The full variable domain, in which reference TRBV30 and TRBJ1-5 provide the parts outside the CDR3, is SQTIHQWPATLVQPVGSPLSLECTVEGTSNPNLYWYRQAAGRGLQLLFYSVGIGQISSEVPQNLSASRPQDRQFILSSKKLLLSDSGFYLCAWSLVGEGQPQHFGDGTRLSIL.

The chain couples TRBV7-8 to TRBJ1-2; 11 bases map to TRBD1. There are 18 residues in the CDR3. After removal of 0 bases from V and 0 bases from J, the junction contained 6 bases not matched to a gene. The germline gives CDR1 SGHVS, CDR2 FQNEAQ. CDR3 nucleotide sequence: TGTGCCAGCAGCTTAGCGGGGACAGGGGGTGCATCTAACTATGGCTACACCTTC. Translation: CASSLAGTGGASNYGYTF.

This clone has a single count. This rearrangement joins TRBV30 to TRBJ2-1, with D perhaps matching TRBD2 (6 bases). This CDR3 is 14 amino acids long. Germline loops: CDR1 GTSNPN, CDR2 SVGIG (reference sequence). Trimming left V 4 bases short and J 0 bases short, with 10 bases between. The CDR3 DNA sequence: TGTGCCTGGAACGGGAGAAACTCCTACAATGAGCAGTTCTTC. Translation: CAWNGRNSYNEQFF.

V usage is TRBV18 and J usage is TRBJ2-3, with 10 bases fitting TRBD1. The germline gives CDR1 KGHSH, CDR2 LQKENI. The CDR3 consists of 15 residues. The V segment lost 3 bases and the J segment 6 bases; nucleotides outside the gene matches: 6. As DNA, the CDR3 is TGTGCCAGCTCACCGCGCCGGGACAGGGGTGATACGCAGTATTTT. It encodes CASSPRRDRGDTQYF.

CDR3 DNA sequence: TGTGCCAGCACCCGGGACAGGGGGTACGAGCAGTACTTC. Its translation is CASTRDRGYEQYF. The chain employs TRBV5-4 and TRBJ2-7, with 11 positions matching TRBD1. The germline CDR1 and CDR2 sequences are SGHNT and YYREEE (reference sequence). The CDR3 totals 13 residues. V was pared by 6 bases and J by 4 bases, with 3 bases of the junction left unmatched.

The chain employs TRBV6-5 and TRBJ2-7; 8 nucleotides align to TRBD1. The germline V gene encodes CDR1 MNHEY and CDR2 SVGAGI. The CDR3 consists of 15 residues. With 2 bases clipped from V and 6 bases from J, the junction kept 9 bases outside the gene matches. CDR3 DNA: TGTGCCAGCAGTTACGACGGACAGGGACCGTCCGAGCAGTACTTC. This translates into CASSYDGQGPSEQYF.

The V gene is TRBV9, the J gene TRBJ1-1; possible D gene TRBD1, 5 bases. V was cut by 3 bases and J by 1 base, with 13 bases left in between. Looked up from germline, CDR1 is SGDLS and CDR2 is YYNGEE. This CDR3 comprises 15 residues. The CDR3 DNA reads as TGTGCCAGCAGCGGGGGGACGCTCGGGAACACTGAAGCTTTCTTT. This encodes CASSGGTLGNTEAFF.